This is a list of T cell receptor beta chains from one sample in a study of T cell repertoires in cytomegalovirus infection. Antigens for these TCRs are unknown. TCRdb called the reads again in MiXCR, with one record for every CDR3 protein. The table records about 920,000 distinct CDR3 sequences, roughly 30% of them present only once. Sequences were derived from cultured CD8+ T cells from PBMCs, sampled from culture after CMV antigen stimulation. Receptors were obtained from a human donor in good health (CMV status not recorded). Some clones in this sample may be carry-over from other donors' samples. Both conserved end residues are part of each CDR3. D genes are given only for firm matches. Not all rows give a size; the values are once, few, many and, for expanded clones, a class.

clone size,D gene,J gene,V gene,CDR3 DNA,CDR3 protein
-,-,TRBJ2-6,TRBV4-1,TGCGCCAGCAGCCAATTTGGAGCGGGGGCCAACGTCCTGACTTTC,CASSQFGAGANVLTF
few,-,TRBJ1-2,TRBV6-5,TGTGCCAGCAGTTATGGGGAGCACTATGGCTACACCTTC,CASSYGEHYGYTF
few,TRBD2,TRBJ2-3,TRBV28,TGTGCCAGCAGTCCACTCCGACTAGCGGGGGGGCCTGAGGGTACGCAGTATTTT,CASSPLRLAGGPEGTQYF
-,-,TRBJ1-2,TRBV10-2,TGCGCCAGCAGTGAGTCGGGGGCGGGCTATGGCTACACCTTC,CASSESGAGYGYTF
-,TRBD1,TRBJ2-1,TRBV9,TGTGCCAGCAGCGGGGGGCCGGGACAGCGAAGGTATGAGCAGTTCTTC,CASSGGPGQRRYEQFF
few,TRBD1,TRBJ1-6,TRBV25-1,TGTGCCAGCAGTGAAAGGAGTCCCCCAGGGGGCCTGGATTCACCCCTCCACTTT,CASSERSPPGGLDSPLHF
few,-,TRBJ2-1,TRBV4-3,TGCGCCAGCAGCCAACGCGGGGGCACCTACAATGAGCAGTTCTTC,CASSQRGGTYNEQFF
many,TRBD2,TRBJ2-5,TRBV6-5,TGTGCCAGCAGTTACACGGCGGGGGGCATGGAGACCCAGTACTTC,CASSYTAGGMETQYF
many,-,TRBJ1-1,TRBV5-1,TGCGCCAGCAGCTGGGGGTCGAACACTGAAGCTTTCTTT,CASSWGSNTEAFF
-,-,TRBJ1-2,TRBV11-2,TGTGCCAGCAGCTTAGATGAGGGCGCGAGTGGCTACACCTTC,CASSLDEGASGYTF
few,-,TRBJ1-1,TRBV12-3/TRBV12-4,TGTGCCAGCAGCCCGCGATTCGCTGAAGCTTTCTTT,CASSPRFAEAFF
-,-,TRBJ2-1,TRBV9,TGTGCCAGCAGCGTAGAGGGCGCGTATTCCTACAATGAGCAGTTCTTC,CASSVEGAYSYNEQFF
few,TRBD2,TRBJ2-1,TRBV5-6,TGTGCCAGCAGCGGGGGGGGAGGGCAGGGCAATGATTTGTTCTTC,CASSGGGGQGNDLFF
few,-,TRBJ1-1,TRBV19,TGTGCCAGTAGTATCGGGCCGGTACACACTGAAGCTTTCTTT,CASSIGPVHTEAFF
many,-,TRBJ2-3,TRBV7-9,TGTGCCAGCAGCTTAGGGGTTCGAACAGATACGCAGTATTTT,CASSLGVRTDTQYF
few,-,TRBJ2-3,TRBV6-5,TGTGCCAGCAGTTACGCAGGGGTTCGCACAGATACGCAGTATTTT,CASSYAGVRTDTQYF
-,-,TRBJ2-5,TRBV4-1,TGCGCCAGCAGCCAAGAAGTGCGCAGGGCCGAGACCCAGTACTTC,CASSQEVRRAETQYF